This T cell receptor (beta chain) was documented in a study of T cell responses to AZD1222 COVID-19 vaccine. Looking at the study overall: Some second doses came at about 4 weeks and others at about 12 weeks; these were pooled. Whole-study findings and limits: Spike-spanning, vaccine-associated CD4 TCRs were dominant at 160-218 and 743-854. Seropositive status at baseline applied to only 5 or 6 AZD1222 recipients. Repertoires were collected only later (after the peak T cell response had occurred).

With regard to this clone: Antigen unknown.

Method: immunoSEQ multiplex PCR; TCRdb's copy keeps in-frame clones and lacks some. The data contain 75,000 to 95,000 clones, roughly 84% of them singletons. The V gene lost 6 bases and the J gene lost 1 base, with 9 bases spanning the gap. The CDR3 length is 13 residues. This TCR came from an adult in good health. The sequencing here drew on peripheral blood, taken on day 0 of AZD1222 vaccination. The chain joins TRBV12-3 or TRBV12-4 to TRBJ1-2, with TRBD1 as a possible D gene (6 bases). Here the CDR3 DNA reads TGTGCCAGCAGACCGGGACATAACTATGGCTACACCTTC. Its translation is CASRPGHNYGYTF.